One and the same sample provided the 25 T cell receptor beta chains below, sequenced in a study of shared clonotypes between healthy human individuals. Only CD45RO-negative cells positively selected for CCR7 counted as naive CD8 cells, so terminally differentiated effector memory CD45RA+ cells were excluded. Only in-frame clones appear in the TCRdb table, and some are missing; sequencing was by immunoSEQ multiplex PCR. The sample includes fewer than 1 million clones, 90% to 97% of them seen just once. Sequenced input: naive CD8+ T cells sorted from blood. These receptors were taken from a man aged 30-40 years in good health.

The chain carries TRBV7-2 and TRBJ2-1; 7 nucleotides match TRBD2. The ends lost 0 bases at V and 8 bases at J; junction bases unmatched: 10. In germline, CDR1 is SGHTA, CDR2 FQGNSA. The CDR3 is 16 amino acids. CDR3 in amino acids: CASSLALEGGFYEQFF. The CDR3 DNA sequence: TGTGCCAGCAGCTTAGCGCTGGAGGGAGGGTTCTATGAGCAGTTCTTC.

This chain uses TRBV27 with TRBJ1-1; TRBD1 might be the D (5 bases). The V and J ends lost 7 bases and 6 bases respectively, with 15 bases between them. CDR1 MNHEY and CDR2 SMNVEV come from the germline V gene (reference sequence). There are 13 residues in the CDR3. The CDR3 spells CASMYDSASEAFF. The CDR3 region has the DNA TGTGCCAGCATGTACGACAGCGCTTCTGAAGCTTTCTTT.

The V gene is TRBV7-6, the J gene TRBJ2-7, with 8 nucleotides matching TRBD2. After removal of 5 bases from V and 6 bases from J, the junction contained 18 bases not matched to a gene. This CDR3 comprises 17 residues. Germline assignment: CDR1 SGHVS and CDR2 FNYEAQ. The CDR3 sequence: CASSPTGGEDARGEQYF. The CDR3 DNA is TGTGCCAGCAGCCCTACCGGGGGGGAGGATGCTAGAGGCGAGCAGTACTTC.

The gene calls are TRBV7-9 and TRBJ1-1; D gene ambiguous. This CDR3 spans 14 amino acids. Germline CDR1 SEHNR, CDR2 FQNEAQ (reference sequence). With 5 bases removed from V and 3 bases from J, the gap between germline ends came to 13 bases. This CDR3 reads CASSVLGSDTEAFF. CDR3 nucleotide sequence: TGTGCCAGCAGCGTTCTTGGGAGTGACACTGAAGCTTTCTTT.

This clone was seen just once. V is TRBV6-5 and J is TRBJ1-5; D ambiguous. Germline V gene sequence: CDR1 MNHEY, CDR2 SVGAGI. Trimming left V 3 bases short and J 6 bases short, with 18 bases between. The length of the CDR3 is 16 residues. The CDR3 loop is CASSYSFGVEGQPQHF. CDR3 DNA: TGTGCCAGCAGTTATTCTTTTGGGGTAGAAGGTCAGCCCCAGCATTTT.

V gene TRBV9 combines with J gene TRBJ2-7; TRBD1 agrees at 8 bases. The CDR3 spans 14 residues. J lost 5 bases, V lost 3 bases, and 7 bases had no gene match. CDR1 is SGDLS, CDR2 YYNGEE, per germline. CDR3 residues: CASSGPDRADEQYF. As DNA, the CDR3 is TGTGCCAGCAGCGGGCCGGACAGGGCGGACGAGCAGTACTTC.

The J gene is TRBJ2-5, the V gene TRBV2, with D perhaps matching TRBD1 (5 bases). The CDR3 covers 10 residues. Germline CDR1 reads SNHLY; CDR2 reads FYNNEI. V lost 8 bases and J lost 5, with 6 bases in between. The chain's CDR3 is CASAGETQYF. The CDR3 coding sequence is TGTGCCAGCGCAGGGGAGACCCAGTACTTC.

This sequence joins TRBV10-2 and TRBJ2-7; tentatively, D is TRBD1 or TRBD2 (6 bases each). Trimming cost V 2 bases and J 6 bases, with 14 bases left between them. CDR1 and CDR2 (germline): WSHSY, SAAADI. The CDR3 runs 14 residues. CDR3 amino acids: CASSEVRGGGEQYF. Written as DNA, the CDR3 is TGCGCCAGCAGTGAGGTCCGCGGAGGGGGCGAGCAGTACTTC.

V gene TRBV10-3 combines with J gene TRBJ2-5, with TRBD1 identical over 7 bases. The CDR3 consists of 14 residues. V gave up 2 bases and J gave up 4 bases; unmatched junction bases: 4. Germline assignment: CDR1 ENHRY and CDR2 SYGVKD. The CDR3 DNA reads as TGTGCCATCAGTGAGCCGACAGGGCGAGAGACCCAGTACTTC. The encoded protein is CAISEPTGRETQYF.

This clone has just one count. The chain recombines TRBV7-2 with TRBJ2-3, with 11 bases matching TRBD2. Per germline, CDR1 SGHTA and CDR2 FQGNSA. This CDR3 is 17 amino acids long. Trimming cost V 5 bases and J 5 bases; bases outside gene matches: 12. CDR3 loop: CASSHIAGGPGGDTQYF. The CDR3 nucleotides are TGTGCCAGCAGCCATATAGCGGGAGGGCCCGGGGGAGATACGCAGTATTTT.

The chain recombines TRBV11-2 with TRBJ2-1; the D gene is possibly TRBD1 (5 bases). V was pared by 1 base and J by 2 bases, with 9 bases between. Germline V gene data show CDR1 as SGHAT and CDR2 as FQNNGV. This CDR3 has 15 residues. CDR3 loop: CASSLGGTTYNEQFF. The CDR3 DNA follows: TGTGCCAGCAGCTTAGGGGGCACAACCTACAATGAGCAGTTCTTC.

This chain links TRBV29-1 with TRBJ2-7, with D possibly matching TRBD1 (6 bases). The V end was cut by 4 bases, the J end by 7 bases, with 14 bases between. The germline CDR1 and CDR2 sequences are SQVTM and ANQGSEA. The CDR3 has 12 residues. CDR3 DNA sequence: TGCAGCGTTGTTGACAGGCTAGGGGAGCAGTACTTC. This codes for CSVVDRLGEQYF.

The rearrangement joins TRBV5-4 to TRBJ2-5; D gene unclear. Germline values: CDR1 SGHNT, CDR2 YYREEE (reference sequence). The V and J ends lost 0 bases and 2 bases respectively, with 8 bases between them. This CDR3 spans 14 amino acids. The CDR3 bases are TGTGCCAGCAGCTTGGTTTCAGATCAAGAGACCCAGTACTTC. This sequence encodes CASSLVSDQETQYF.

The rearrangement uses TRBV2 and TRBJ1-1; D remains unclear. Trimming took off 6 bases at V and 2 bases at J, with 16 bases between the two ends. This CDR3 is 15 amino acids long. CDR1 and CDR2 (germline): SNHLY, FYNNEI. The CDR3 DNA follows: TGTGCCAGCAGCGATCAAAAAGGGAAAAACACTGAAGCTTTCTTT. It yields the protein CASSDQKGKNTEAFF.

The chain employs TRBV7-6 and TRBJ2-1, with 15 bases identical to TRBD2. The CDR3 is 20 residues long. The V gene's germline CDR1 is SGHVS and CDR2 FNYEAQ. J gave up 0 bases and V 6 bases, and 12 bases lay outside the gene matches. The CDR3 protein is CASSLLGLAGGPSSYNEQFF. CDR3 sequence (DNA): TGTGCCAGCAGTCTCCTCGGACTAGCGGGAGGGCCGAGCTCCTACAATGAGCAGTTCTTC.

Concerning this clone: This sample also contains other DNA sequences that code for the same CDR3. The chain employs TRBV6-5 and TRBJ2-2; D unclear. Germline lookup yields CDR1 MNHEY and CDR2 SVGAGI. V lost 4 bases and J lost 1, with 1 base in between. The CDR3 extends over 12 amino acids. CDR3 region: CASSLNTGELFF. The CDR3 DNA reads as TGTGCCAGCAGTTTGAACACCGGGGAGCTGTTTTTT.

V gene TRBV7-6 combines with J gene TRBJ2-7; 11 bases match TRBD2. V lost 4 bases, J lost 6 bases, and 14 bases stayed unmatched. The CDR3 has 17 residues. The V gene's germline CDR1 is SGHVS and CDR2 FNYEAQ. The CDR3 spells CASSSRGELAGVREQYF. CDR3 bases: TGTGCCAGCAGCTCCCGAGGTGAACTAGCGGGAGTTCGCGAGCAGTACTTC.

V gene TRBV7-8 combines with J gene TRBJ1-1; a possible D gene is TRBD1 (5 bases). V gave up 5 bases and J gave up 9 bases, with 13 bases separating them. CDR1 and CDR2 from the germline V gene are SGHVS and FQNEAQ. CDR3 length equals 12 residues. The CDR3 reads CASSLDSSQAFF. The CDR3 bases are TGTGCCAGCAGCCTAGACAGTTCCCAAGCTTTCTTT.

V usage is TRBV10-3 and J usage is TRBJ2-7; tentatively, D is TRBD2 (5 bases). V was trimmed by 7 bases and J by 4 bases, leaving 11 bases between them. Germline assignment: CDR1 ENHRY and CDR2 SYGVKD. This CDR3 spans 12 amino acids. In DNA form, the CDR3 reads TGTGCCATCATGGCGGGTCGGTACGAGCAGTACTTC. Protein: CAIMAGRYEQYF.

V is TRBV29-1 and J is TRBJ1-2; D not certain. CDR3 length: 14 amino acids. Deletions cut 3 bases from V and 0 bases from J, with 11 bases between. Per the germline V gene, CDR1 is SQVTM and CDR2 is ANQGSEA. CDR3 loop: CSVDRARTNYGYTF. The CDR3 region has the DNA TGCAGCGTTGATAGGGCCAGGACTAACTATGGCTACACCTTC.

This chain joins TRBV30 and TRBJ2-1; D gene uncertain. V gave up 0 bases and J gave up 16 bases, with 13 bases separating them. The CDR3 runs 11 residues. Germline V gene data show CDR1 as GTSNPN and CDR2 as SVGIG (reference sequence). CDR3 bases: TGTGCCTGGAGTGTAAGTACAACGCAATTCTTC. As protein: CAWSVSTTQFF.

The CDR3 loop is CASSQVTSGVYEQYF. The CDR3 nucleotides are TGCGCCAGCAGCCAAGTGACTAGCGGAGTCTACGAGCAGTACTTC. This sequence joins TRBV4-3 and TRBJ2-7; TRBD2 matches at 9 bases. CDR3 length: 15 residues. V was pared by 1 base and J by 3 bases, with 4 bases of the junction left unmatched. Looked up from germline, CDR1 is LGHNA and CDR2 is YSLEER.

V gene TRBV6-1 combines with J gene TRBJ1-1; D remains ambiguous. Germline values: CDR1 MNHNS, CDR2 SASEGT. The CDR3 totals 15 residues. The ends were cut back, 8 bases at V and 0 bases at J, with 16 bases in the middle. In nucleotides, the CDR3 is TGTGCCAGCGACCTCGGTCGGGATATGAACACTGAAGCTTTCTTT. Translated: CASDLGRDMNTEAFF.

The chain uses TRBV19 and TRBJ2-7, with unresolved D. Germline V CDR1 and CDR2: LNHDA, SQIVND (reference sequence). The CDR3 consists of 13 residues. The germline V and J ends were trimmed by 5 bases and 0 bases, with 8 bases remaining between them. CDR3 sequence (DNA): TGTGCCAGTAGTCAACGAACCTCCTACGAGCAGTACTTC. This translates into CASSQRTSYEQYF.

The chain is built from TRBV5-1 and TRBJ2-5, with 12 bases that match TRBD2. CDR3 length: 16 residues. V dropped 3 bases and J dropped 5; count of bases not matched to a gene: 8. Germline CDR1 and CDR2: SGHRS and YFSETQ. For the CDR3, the DNA is TGCGCCAGCAGCTGGGGACTAGCGGGTGACGTGGAGACCCAGTACTTC. Residues: CASSWGLAGDVETQYF.